This T cell receptor (beta chain) was retrieved from a study of T cell changes during pregnancy in multiple sclerosis. The assay was immunoSEQ multiplex PCR, and TCRdb's table has in-frame clones only and misses some. The table has about 32,000 clones, around nine tenths seen once; the top ten hold 0.78%. CDR3 length: 13 amino acids. CDR1 is LNHDA and CDR2 is SQIVND in the germline V gene (reference sequence). V gave up 6 bases and J gave up 2 bases, with 9 bases separating them. The starting material was CD4+ T cells from peripheral blood mononuclear cells, obtained after pregnancy. This clonotype originated in a female donor in good health, enrolled as a control in a pregnancy study. The chain carries TRBV19 and TRBJ2-3; D not certain. In DNA form, the CDR3 reads TGTGCCAGTAGGGCAGACACCACAGATACGCAGTATTTT. Residues: CASRADTTDTQYF.